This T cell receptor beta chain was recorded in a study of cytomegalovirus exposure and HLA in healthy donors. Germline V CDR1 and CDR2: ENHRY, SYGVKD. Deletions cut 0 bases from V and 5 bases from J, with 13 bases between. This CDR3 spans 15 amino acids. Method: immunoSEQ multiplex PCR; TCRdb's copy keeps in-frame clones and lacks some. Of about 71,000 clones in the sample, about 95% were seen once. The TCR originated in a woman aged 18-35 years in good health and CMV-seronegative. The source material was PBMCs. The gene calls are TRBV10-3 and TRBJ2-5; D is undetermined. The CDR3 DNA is TGTGCCATCAGTGAGTCGCAGCGAGGAAGGGAGACCCAGTACTTC. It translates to CAISESQRGRETQYF.